Here is one TCR beta chain with its context. Its antigen is not yet known. Base qualities are not recorded, but no much larger clone differs from it by a single base. CDR1 and CDR2 are read off the germline V gene as SGHTA and FQGNSA. V is trimmed back by 4 bases and J by 6 bases, and the junction contains 9 bases that no gene match accounts for. The cysteine opens and the phenylalanine closes a CDR3 of 17 amino acids. The entry retains the CDR3 DNA only, 51 bases that are in frame from base 1. This entry comes from a study of shared clonotypes between healthy human individuals (dated by TCRdb to 2018 to 2020). In terms of the full investigation: Two women and three men aged 18 to 49 years were included in the cohort. For each donor, CD4 naive and CD4 memory were each given three plates, CD8 naive was given two plates, and CD8 memory was given one plate. To estimate repertoire size and how much clonotypes are shared between individuals, the study performed deep sequencing of blood TCR repertoires from about 5 healthy adults. Libraries were prepared and TCR repertoires were sequenced by different laboratories using diverse techniques, in order to increase sequencing depth and limit assay-specific biases. Between about 0.9 and 8.9 billion PBMCs per donor were obtained by leukapheresis.

CD8 naive samples were CD45RO-negative cells positively selected for CCR7, giving a CD45RA+CCR7+ population that excluded TemRA cells. Healthy HIV-negative adults with no recently reported acute infections or vaccinations were included as donors. Only Caucasian adults living in Nashville, Tennessee, USA were represented among the donors. Blood was collected by leukapheresis, and PBMCs were isolated by Ficoll-Histopaque density gradient centrifugation and then cryopreserved in liquid nitrogen vapor phase. Analytical flow cytometry was used to check the purity and quantity of every magnetically sorted T cell population. From each sorted fraction, genomic DNA was isolated and quantified by UV absorbance on a Nanodrop 2000c. Using the deep immunoSEQ assay, multiplex PCR amplified TCR CDR3 regions from genomic DNA. For each cell subset, the extracted genomic DNA was distributed evenly across all wells of several immunoSEQ 96-well plates, and each plate served as one replicate. For sorted subsets, approximately 0.2 ug of genomic DNA, equivalent to some 30,000 T cell genomes, went into each replicate PCR. Purified libraries were measured with a Qubit 3.0 fluorometer, size-checked on a Bioanalyzer 2100, and measured again with the KAPA Library Quantification kit. A separate single-read 150-cycle Illumina NextSeq 550 flow cell was used to sequence each immunoSEQ 96-well plate. The study's processing was this. The immunoSEQ output contained only junctional sequences without quality scores, so filtering could not match that applied to full-length reads. To assign V/J genes and CDR3, sequences were annotated using PyIR, a Python wrapper for IgBLAST v1.9, with IMGT germline references. Reads were removed for weak V/J assignments (E-value above 1e-6), missing CDR3, stop codons, out-of-frame junctions, or ambiguous translated residues. A V3J clonotype was defined by an identical inferred V gene, J gene, and CDR3 amino acid sequence. The percentage overlap between two repertoires was calculated by dividing the number of shared unique clonotypes by the size of the smaller repertoire. RTK rarefaction, the Chao1 estimator, and Recon v2.1 estimates of unobserved clonotypes were used to assess repertoire richness. For all TCRbeta clonotypes obtained by the gDNA method from a few donors, generation probabilities were computed with OLGA. Entries here come from immuneACCESS through TCRdb and include only in-frame sequences with V and J called. Some clones fail to appear in such tables; in the studies checked, an unresolved V gene covers under half of the shortfall, and the cause of the remainder is unknown. V and J calls and clone size follow that table, whereas D and trimming were derived from the DNA. The sample table lists some 740,000 clones, 80% to 95% of them with a count of one. The leading ten clones occupy around 24% of the sample.

Broader findings and caveats from the paper: The small number of donors limited the genetic and exposure-history diversity represented. Across a handful of donors, about 5% of naive CD4, around 3.3% of naive CD8, around 2.1% of memory CD4, and 0.4% of memory CD8 clonotypes were shared. Sampling was restricted to blood, and TCR repertoires in tissue are likely to differ from TCR repertoires in blood. Rarefaction of sorted-subset datasets indicated incomplete sequencing despite the large sequencing depth. Naive subsets generally had larger estimated clonotype richness than memory subsets did. Pairwise subsampling led to the expectation that sequencing depth would affect the degree of clonotype sharing among donors. Compared with non-shared clonotypes, the clonotypes found in all four sorted-subset donors had higher generation probabilities.

This sequence was found in a man aged 25-45 years in good health. The sequenced sample was naive CD8+ T cells sorted from blood. This sample's cell subset or site label indicates: CD45RA+CCR7+. The chain employs TRBV7-2 and TRBJ2-1; TRBD2 aligns with 13 central bases. CDR3 protein: CASSSPQTSGRFNEQFF. The nucleotide sequence is TGTGCCAGCAGCTCCCCTCAGACTAGCGGGAGGTTCAATGAGCAGTTCTTC.